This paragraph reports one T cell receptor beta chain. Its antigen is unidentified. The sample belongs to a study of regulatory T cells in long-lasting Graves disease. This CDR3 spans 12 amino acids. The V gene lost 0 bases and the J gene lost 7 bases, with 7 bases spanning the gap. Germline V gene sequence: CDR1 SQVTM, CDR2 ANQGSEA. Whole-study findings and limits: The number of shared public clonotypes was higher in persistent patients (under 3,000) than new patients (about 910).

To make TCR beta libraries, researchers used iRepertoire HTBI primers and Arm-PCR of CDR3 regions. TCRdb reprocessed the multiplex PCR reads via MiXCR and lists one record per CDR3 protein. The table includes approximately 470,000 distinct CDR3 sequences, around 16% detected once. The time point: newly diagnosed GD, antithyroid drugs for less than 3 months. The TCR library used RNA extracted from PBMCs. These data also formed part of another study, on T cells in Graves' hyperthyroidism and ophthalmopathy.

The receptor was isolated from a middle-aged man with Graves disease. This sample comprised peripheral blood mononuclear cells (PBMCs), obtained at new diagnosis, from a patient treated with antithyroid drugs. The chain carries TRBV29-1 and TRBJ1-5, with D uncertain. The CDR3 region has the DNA TGCAGCGTTGAAGACCCGGGACAGCCCCAGCATTTT. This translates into CSVEDPGQPQHF.